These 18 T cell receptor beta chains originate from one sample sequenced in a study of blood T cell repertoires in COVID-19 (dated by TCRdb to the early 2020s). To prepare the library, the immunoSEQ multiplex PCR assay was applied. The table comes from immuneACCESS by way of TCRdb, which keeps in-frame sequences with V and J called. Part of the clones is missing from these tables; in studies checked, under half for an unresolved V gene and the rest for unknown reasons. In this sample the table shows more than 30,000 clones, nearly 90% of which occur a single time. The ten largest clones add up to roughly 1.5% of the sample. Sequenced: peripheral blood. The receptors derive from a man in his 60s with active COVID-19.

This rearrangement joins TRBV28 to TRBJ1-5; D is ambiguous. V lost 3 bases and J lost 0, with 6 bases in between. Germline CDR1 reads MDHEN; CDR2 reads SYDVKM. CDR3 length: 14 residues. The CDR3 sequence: CASSFGGSNQPQHF. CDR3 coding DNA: TGTGCCAGCAGTTTCGGTGGTAGCAATCAGCCCCAGCATTTT.

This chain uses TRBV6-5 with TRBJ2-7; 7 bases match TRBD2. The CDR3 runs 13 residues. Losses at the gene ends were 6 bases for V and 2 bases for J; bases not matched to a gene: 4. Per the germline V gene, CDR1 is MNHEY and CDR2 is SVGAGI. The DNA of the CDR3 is TGTGCCAGCAGCACTCGGGGGGCCTACGAGCAGTACTTC. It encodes CASSTRGAYEQYF.

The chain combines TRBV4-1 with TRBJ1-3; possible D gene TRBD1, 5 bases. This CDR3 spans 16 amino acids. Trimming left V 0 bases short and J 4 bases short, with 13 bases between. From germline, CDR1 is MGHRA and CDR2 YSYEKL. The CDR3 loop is CASSQEAGLLGNTIYF. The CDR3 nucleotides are TGCGCCAGCAGCCAAGAAGCAGGGCTTCTCGGAAACACCATATATTTT.

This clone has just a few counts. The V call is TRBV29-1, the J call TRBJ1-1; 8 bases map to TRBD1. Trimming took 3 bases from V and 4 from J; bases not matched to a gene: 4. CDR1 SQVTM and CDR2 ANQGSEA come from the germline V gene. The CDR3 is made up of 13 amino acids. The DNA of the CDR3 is TGCAGCGTTGATAACAGGGGGGGCACTGAAGCTTTCTTT. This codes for CSVDNRGGTEAFF. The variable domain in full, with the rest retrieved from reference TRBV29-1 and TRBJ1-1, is SAVISQKPSRDICQRGTSLTIQCQVDSQVTMMFWYRQQPGQSLTLIATANQGSEATYESGFVIDKFPISRPNLTFSTLTVSNMSPEDSSIYLCSVDNRGGTEAFFGQGTRLTVV.

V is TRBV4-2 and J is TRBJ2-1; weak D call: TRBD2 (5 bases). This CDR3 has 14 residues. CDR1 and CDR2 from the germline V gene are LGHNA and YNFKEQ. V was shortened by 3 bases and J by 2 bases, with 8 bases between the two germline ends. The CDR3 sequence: CASSQRLTYNEQFF. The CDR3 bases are TGTGCCAGCAGCCAGCGACTAACCTACAATGAGCAGTTCTTC.

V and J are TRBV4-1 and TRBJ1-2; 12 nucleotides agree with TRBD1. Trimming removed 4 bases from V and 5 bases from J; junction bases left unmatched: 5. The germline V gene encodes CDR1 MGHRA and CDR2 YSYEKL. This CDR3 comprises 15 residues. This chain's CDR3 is CASSPGTGGVYGYTF. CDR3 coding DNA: TGCGCCAGCAGCCCCGGGACAGGGGGCGTTTATGGCTACACCTTC.

The CDR3, as DNA: TGTGCCAGCAGCCAAAGGACTAGCGGCACAGATACGCAGTATTTT. Translated: CASSQRTSGTDTQYF. V gene TRBV3-1 (or the pseudogene TRBV3-2) combines with J gene TRBJ2-3; 9 nucleotides align to TRBD2. The CDR3 is made up of 15 amino acids. Germline loops: CDR1 LGHDT, CDR2 YNNKEL (reference sequence). The ends lost 2 bases at V and 1 base at J; junction bases unmatched: 1.

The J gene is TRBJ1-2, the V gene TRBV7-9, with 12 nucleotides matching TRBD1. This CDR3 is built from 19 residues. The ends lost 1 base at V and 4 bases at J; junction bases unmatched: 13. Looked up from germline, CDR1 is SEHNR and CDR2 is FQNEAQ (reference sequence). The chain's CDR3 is CASSLVVGTGGRYAYGYTF. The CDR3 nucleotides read TGTGCCAGCAGCTTAGTCGTAGGGACAGGGGGCCGGTATGCCTATGGCTACACCTTC. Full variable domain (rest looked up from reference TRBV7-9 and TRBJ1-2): DTGVSQNPRHKITKRGQNVTFRCDPISEHNRLYWYRQTLGQGPEFLTYFQNEAQLEKSRLLSDRFSAERPKGSFSTLEIQRTEQGDSAMYLCASSLVVGTGGRYAYGYTFGSGTRLTVV.

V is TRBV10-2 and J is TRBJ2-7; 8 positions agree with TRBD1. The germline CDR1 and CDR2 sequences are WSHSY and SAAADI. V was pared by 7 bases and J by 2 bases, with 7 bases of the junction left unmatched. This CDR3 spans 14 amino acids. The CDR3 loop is CASTKDRVAYEQYF. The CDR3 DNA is TGCGCCAGCACCAAGGACAGGGTGGCCTACGAGCAGTACTTC.

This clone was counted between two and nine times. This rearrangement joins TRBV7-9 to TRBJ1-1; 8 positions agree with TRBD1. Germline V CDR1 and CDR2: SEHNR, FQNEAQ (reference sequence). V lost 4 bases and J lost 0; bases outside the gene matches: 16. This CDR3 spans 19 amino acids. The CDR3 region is CASSSDRDVYNSMNTEAFF. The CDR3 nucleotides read TGTGCCAGCAGCTCGGACAGGGACGTATATAATTCTATGAACACTGAAGCTTTCTTT.

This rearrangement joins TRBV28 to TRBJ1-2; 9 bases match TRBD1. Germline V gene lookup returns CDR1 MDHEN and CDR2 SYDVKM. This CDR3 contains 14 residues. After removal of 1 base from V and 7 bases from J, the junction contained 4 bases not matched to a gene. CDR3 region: CASSLSGQGTGYTF. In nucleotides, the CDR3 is TGTGCCAGCAGTTTATCTGGACAGGGGACTGGCTACACCTTC.

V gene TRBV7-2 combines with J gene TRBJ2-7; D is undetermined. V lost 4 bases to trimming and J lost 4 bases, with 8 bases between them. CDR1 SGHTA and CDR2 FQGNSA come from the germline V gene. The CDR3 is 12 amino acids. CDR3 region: CASSSTRYEQYF. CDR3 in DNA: TGTGCCAGCAGCTCCACCAGATACGAGCAGTACTTC.

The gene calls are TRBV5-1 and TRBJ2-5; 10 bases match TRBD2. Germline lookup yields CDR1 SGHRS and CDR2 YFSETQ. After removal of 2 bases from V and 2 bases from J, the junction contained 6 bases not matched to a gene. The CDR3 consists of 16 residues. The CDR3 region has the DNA TGCGCCAGCAGCTTATTTAGCGGGGGGCTGCAAGAGACCCAGTACTTC. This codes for CASSLFSGGLQETQYF.

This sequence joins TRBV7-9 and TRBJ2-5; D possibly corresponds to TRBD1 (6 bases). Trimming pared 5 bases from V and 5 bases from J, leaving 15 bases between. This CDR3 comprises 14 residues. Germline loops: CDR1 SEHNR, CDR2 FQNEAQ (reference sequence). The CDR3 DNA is TGTGCCAGCAGCGTAACACAGGGTGGGGAGACCCAGTACTTC. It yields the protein CASSVTQGGETQYF. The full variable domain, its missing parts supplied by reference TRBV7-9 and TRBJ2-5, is DTGVSQNPRHKITKRGQNVTFRCDPISEHNRLYWYRQTLGQGPEFLTYFQNEAQLEKSRLLSDRFSAERPKGSFSTLEIQRTEQGDSAMYLCASSVTQGGETQYFGPGTRLLVL.

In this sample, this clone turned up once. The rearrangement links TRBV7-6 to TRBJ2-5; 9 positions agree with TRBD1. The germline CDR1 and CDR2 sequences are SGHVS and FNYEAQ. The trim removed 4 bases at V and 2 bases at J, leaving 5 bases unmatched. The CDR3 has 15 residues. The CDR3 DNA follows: TGTGCCAGCAGCTCTCCGACAGGGGGGCAAGAGACCCAGTACTTC. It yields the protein CASSSPTGGQETQYF.

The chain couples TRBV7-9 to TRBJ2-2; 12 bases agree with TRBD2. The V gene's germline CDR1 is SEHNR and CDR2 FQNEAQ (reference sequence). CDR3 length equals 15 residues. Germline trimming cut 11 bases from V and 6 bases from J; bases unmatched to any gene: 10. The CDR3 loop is CAPSGASGGAGELFF. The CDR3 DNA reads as TGTGCCCCGAGTGGAGCTAGCGGGGGGGCCGGGGAGCTGTTTTTT.

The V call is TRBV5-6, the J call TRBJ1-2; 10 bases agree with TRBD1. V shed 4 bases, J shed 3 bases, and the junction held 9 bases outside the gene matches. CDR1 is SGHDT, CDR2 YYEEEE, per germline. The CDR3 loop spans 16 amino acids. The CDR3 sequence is CASSPRTGGEYYGYTF. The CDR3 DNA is TGTGCCAGCAGCCCGAGGACAGGGGGGGAGTACTATGGCTACACCTTC.

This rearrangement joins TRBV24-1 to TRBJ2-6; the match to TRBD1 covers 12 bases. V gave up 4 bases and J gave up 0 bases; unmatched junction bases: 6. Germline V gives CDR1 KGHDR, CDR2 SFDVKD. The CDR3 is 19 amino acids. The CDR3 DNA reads TGTGCCACCAGTGACCCGGGACAGGGGGCTCTCTCTGGGGCCAACGTCCTGACTTTC. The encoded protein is CATSDPGQGALSGANVLTF.